Below, 20 T cell receptor beta chains from the same sample are listed, as sequenced in a study of regulatory T cells in long-lasting Graves disease. Sequencing libraries for TCR beta were prepared with iRepertoire HTBI primers and Arm-PCR of CDR3 regions. One entry per CDR3 protein results from TCRdb running MiXCR on the multiplex PCR reads. The sample holds 310,000 or so distinct CDR3 sequences; around a fifth are singletons and the top ten take less than 30%. Time point of the sample: persistent/refractory GD, antithyroid drugs over 5 years with positive TRAb. The TCR library used RNA extracted from PBMCs. This material consisted of peripheral blood mononuclear cells (PBMCs), taken when the disease was refractory, from a patient treated with antithyroid drugs. These TCRs come from a female donor with Graves disease.

This clonotype was seen once. The chain links TRBV12-3 or TRBV12-4 to TRBJ2-3; D is possibly TRBD1 or TRBD2 (5 bases each). The length of the CDR3 is 14 residues. V was clipped by 2 bases and J by 2 bases, with 8 bases between them. The CDR3 DNA sequence: TGTGCCAGCAGTTTAATGGGACCCACAGATACGCAGTATTTT. Protein sequence: CASSLMGPTDTQYF.

This clonotype was found a few times. The gene calls are TRBV7-9 and TRBJ2-5; D is uncertain. The CDR3 is made up of 16 amino acids. V was shortened by 3 bases and J by 0 bases, with 14 bases between the two germline ends. Germline CDR1 and CDR2: SEHNR and FQNEAQ (reference sequence). CDR3 protein: CASSLWQAGDQETQYF. The CDR3 DNA follows: TGTGCCAGCAGCTTGTGGCAGGCCGGAGACCAAGAGACCCAGTACTTC.

The sample holds a few counts of this clonotype. This chain joins TRBV6-1 and TRBJ1-2; D possibly corresponds to TRBD1 (5 bases). The CDR3 consists of 12 residues. Trimming removed 9 bases at V and 1 base at J, with 9 bases between. The germline V gene encodes CDR1 MNHNS and CDR2 SASEGT. The CDR3: CASGTVNYGYTF. The DNA for the CDR3 is TGTGCCAGTGGGACTGTTAACTATGGCTACACCTTC.

This chain links TRBV7-2 with TRBJ1-5, with D maybe TRBD1 (6 bases). V shed 3 bases and J shed 2 bases, with 14 bases lying between them. The CDR3 is made up of 16 amino acids. Germline CDR1 and CDR2: SGHTA and FQGNSA. This CDR3 is CASSLAPGHRNQPQHF. DNA of the CDR3: TGTGCCAGCAGCTTGGCTCCGGGACATCGCAATCAGCCCCAGCATTTT.

This clonotype was recorded at least ten times. The chain uses TRBV13 and TRBJ1-2, with D unclear. CDR3 length: 13 residues. CDR1 and CDR2 (germline): PRHDT, FYEKMQ (reference sequence). V was clipped by 5 bases and J by 3 bases, with 10 bases between them. The CDR3 sequence is CASSRVGYYGYTF. The DNA of the CDR3 is TGTGCCAGCAGCCGAGTTGGATACTATGGCTACACCTTC.

This clonotype has ten or more counts. The CDR3 bases are TGTGCCAGCATGGGGGCGGGACACCGGAACACTGAAGCTTTCTTT. This codes for CASMGAGHRNTEAFF. The chain links TRBV2 to TRBJ1-1, with TRBD1 as a possible D gene (6 bases). The CDR3 totals 15 residues. Trimming took off 7 bases at V and 1 base at J, with 16 bases between the two ends. Germline CDR1 SNHLY, CDR2 FYNNEI.

V and J are TRBV11-2 and TRBJ2-7, with 9 nucleotides matching TRBD2. Germline assignment: CDR1 SGHAT and CDR2 FQNNGV. This CDR3 has 15 amino acids. Trimming removed 9 bases from V and 5 bases from J; junction bases left unmatched: 14. CDR3 loop: CASCLGAGGLNEQYF. In DNA form, the CDR3 reads TGTGCCAGTTGCCTTGGCGCGGGGGGGCTGAACGAGCAGTACTTC.

This clonotype was seen repeatedly, ten times or more. V gene TRBV12-3 or TRBV12-4 combines with J gene TRBJ1-5; D is unclear. The CDR3 loop spans 13 amino acids. The V end lost 2 bases, the J end lost 3 bases, and 5 bases lay between the germline ends. The DNA of the CDR3 is TGTGCCAGCAGTTTACAGCCCAATCAGCCCCAGCATTTT. Its translation is CASSLQPNQPQHF.

V and J are TRBV19 and TRBJ2-2; TRBD2 agrees at 7 bases. Germline loops: CDR1 LNHDA, CDR2 SQIVND (reference sequence). CDR3 length equals 15 residues. Trimming removed 10 bases from V and 3 bases from J; junction bases left unmatched: 11. Written as DNA, the CDR3 is TGTGCCATCTCAGCCCGGGGGAGGGACACCGGGGAGCTGTTTTTT. Its protein product is CAISARGRDTGELFF. Full variable domain (remainder filled in from reference TRBV19 and TRBJ2-2): DGGITQSPKYLFRKEGQNVTLSCEQNLNHDAMYWYRQDPGQGLRLIYYSQIVNDFQKGDIAEGYSVSREKKESFPLTVTSAQKNPTAFYLCAISARGRDTGELFFGEGSRLTVL.

This clonotype was seen repeatedly, ten times or more. The chain has TRBV20-1 and TRBJ2-5, with 9 bases matching TRBD1. The CDR3 extends over 14 amino acids. Per germline, CDR1 DFQATT and CDR2 SNEGSKA (reference sequence). V dropped 6 bases and J dropped 1; count of bases not matched to a gene: 6. CDR3 in DNA: TGCAGTGCACGACAGGGGGAATTCCAAGAGACCCAGTACTTC. As protein: CSARQGEFQETQYF.

This clonotype was counted at least ten times. The V and J genes are TRBV27 and TRBJ2-7; D remains ambiguous. Per germline, CDR1 MNHEY and CDR2 SMNVEV (reference sequence). This CDR3 is 14 amino acids long. V was pared by 4 bases and J by 4 bases, with 14 bases between. This chain's CDR3 is CASSSLSPLYEQYF. As DNA, the CDR3 is TGTGCCAGCAGTTCATTATCCCCCCTTTACGAGCAGTACTTC.

About this clonotype: A far larger clone is one base from this, pointing to a likely read error. This chain links TRBV28 with TRBJ2-5; weak D call: TRBD1 (7 bases). The CDR3 runs to 16 residues. Germline loops: CDR1 MDHEN, CDR2 SYDVKM. CDR3 loop: CAGSLADGGQQETQYF. CDR3 DNA: TGTGCCGGCAGCTTAGCGGATGGGGGACAGCAAGAGACCCAGTACTTC.

This clonotype was observed at least ten times. The J gene is TRBJ1-1, the V gene TRBV28; D perhaps matches TRBD1 (6 bases). The CDR3 contains 14 residues. Germline values: CDR1 MDHEN, CDR2 SYDVKM. V lost 5 bases and J 0 bases, leaving 10 bases between the germline ends. CDR3 residues: CASSPSGVNTEAFF. The CDR3 region has the DNA TGTGCCAGCAGTCCGTCAGGGGTGAACACTGAAGCTTTCTTT.

This clonotype has at least ten counts. The rearrangement links TRBV12-3 or TRBV12-4 to TRBJ2-7, with D perhaps TRBD1 (5 bases). V lost 6 bases to trimming and J lost 1 base, with 13 bases between them. CDR3 size: 14 residues. The CDR3 coding sequence is TGTGCCAGCAGCTCGGATCCAGGGTCCTACGAGCAGTACTTC. Encoded protein: CASSSDPGSYEQYF.

This clonotype was seen repeatedly, ten times or more. The J gene is TRBJ1-5, the V gene TRBV6-2 or TRBV6-3; no reliable D call. The V end was cut by 2 bases, the J end by 0 bases, with 14 bases between. Per germline, CDR1 MNHEY and CDR2 SVGEGT. There are 17 residues in the CDR3. The CDR3 sequence is CASSYPAARYSNQPQHF. The CDR3 DNA reads as TGTGCCAGCAGTTACCCCGCGGCCCGATATAGCAATCAGCCCCAGCATTTT.

This clonotype was seen ten or more times. The CDR3 reads CASSPHKSGNTIYF. The CDR3 region has the DNA TGTGCCAGCAGTCCCCACAAATCTGGAAACACCATATATTTT. The V call is TRBV12-3 or TRBV12-4, the J call TRBJ1-3; D not certain. Deletions cut 5 bases from V and 1 base from J, with 9 bases between. CDR3 length: 14 amino acids.

Comment on this clonotype: This may be a read error, as it is one base from a much larger clone. V usage is TRBV20-1 and J usage is TRBJ1-5; a possible D gene is TRBD1 (6 bases). This CDR3 comprises 16 residues. From germline, CDR1 is DFQATT and CDR2 SNEGSKA (reference sequence). V lost 5 bases, J lost 4 bases, and 21 bases lay in between. The CDR3 region has the DNA TGCAGTGCTCCCCCCGCCTCAGGGGTAGTTAATCAGCCCCAGCATTTT. This sequence encodes CSAPPASGVVNQPQHF.

This clonotype was counted ten times or more. V and J are TRBV6-9 and TRBJ2-7, with a possible D match to TRBD2 (5 bases). The V end was cut by 4 bases, the J end by 0 bases, with 10 bases between. CDR1 and CDR2 from the germline V gene are MNHGY and SVAAGI. This CDR3 is built from 14 residues. CDR3: CASSSGIFSYEQYF. CDR3 in DNA: TGTGCCAGCAGTTCCGGGATATTCTCCTACGAGCAGTACTTC.

This clonotype was observed many times. V usage is TRBV5-1 and J usage is TRBJ1-2; TRBD1 aligns across 8 bases. The junction had 11 bases not matched to a gene; V was cut back by 5 bases and J by 2 bases. CDR3 length: 16 residues. Germline CDR1 and CDR2: SGHRS and YFSETQ. CDR3 in amino acids: CASRPTTGGINYGYTF. CDR3 coding DNA: TGCGCCAGCAGACCCACTACAGGGGGAATAAACTATGGCTACACCTTC.

There are many counts of this clonotype. The rearrangement uses TRBV29-1 and TRBJ2-7, with D possibly TRBD1 on 6 matching bases. The CDR3 covers 12 residues. Germline CDR1 and CDR2: SQVTM and ANQGSEA. V lost 3 bases to trimming and J lost 6 bases, with 12 bases between them. CDR3 residues: CSVDLLGGEQYF. As DNA, the CDR3 is TGCAGCGTTGACCTTCTAGGGGGCGAGCAGTACTTC.